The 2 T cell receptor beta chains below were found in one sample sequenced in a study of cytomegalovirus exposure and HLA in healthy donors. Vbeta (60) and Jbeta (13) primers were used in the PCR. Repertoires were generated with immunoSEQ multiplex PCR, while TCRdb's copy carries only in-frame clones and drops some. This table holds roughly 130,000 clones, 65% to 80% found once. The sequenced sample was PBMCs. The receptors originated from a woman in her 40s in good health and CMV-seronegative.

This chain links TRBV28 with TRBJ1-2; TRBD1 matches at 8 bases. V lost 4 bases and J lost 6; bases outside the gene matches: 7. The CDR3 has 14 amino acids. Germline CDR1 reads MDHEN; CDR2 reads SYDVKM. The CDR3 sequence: CASSYGGQDHGYTF. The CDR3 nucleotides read TGTGCCAGCAGTTACGGGGGACAGGATCATGGCTACACCTTC.

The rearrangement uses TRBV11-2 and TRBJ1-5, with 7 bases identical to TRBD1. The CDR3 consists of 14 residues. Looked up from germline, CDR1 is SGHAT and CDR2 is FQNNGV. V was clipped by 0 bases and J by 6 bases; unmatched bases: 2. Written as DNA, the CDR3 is TGTGCCAGCAGCTTAGAGGCAGGGGGTCAGCCCCAGCATTTT. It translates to CASSLEAGGQPQHF.